Presented here are 28 T cell receptor beta chains from one specimen sequenced in a study of T cell responses to AZD1222 COVID-19 vaccine. Here immunoSEQ multiplex PCR was the method, and the copy in TCRdb shows in-frame clones only, minus some. The data hold about 110,000 clones, with 85% to 90% observed a single time. Here the sequenced sample was peripheral blood, taken on day 0 of AZD1222 vaccination. These receptors originate from an adult in good health.

The chain is built from TRBV4-1 and TRBJ1-5, with D unclear. The CDR3 consists of 14 residues. V lost 4 bases, J lost 2 bases, and 9 bases lay in between. Germline loops: CDR1 MGHRA, CDR2 YSYEKL. The CDR3 sequence is CASSLTEGNQPQHF. Written as DNA, the CDR3 is TGCGCCAGCAGCCTCACAGAAGGCAATCAGCCCCAGCATTTT.

The V and J genes are TRBV10-3 and TRBJ2-1, with 9 nucleotides matching TRBD2. Germline trimming cut 0 bases from V and 9 bases from J; bases unmatched to any gene: 6. The length of the CDR3 is 15 residues. The germline gives CDR1 ENHRY, CDR2 SYGVKD. The CDR3: CAISESGTSRAEQFF. Written as DNA, the CDR3 is TGTGCCATCAGTGAGTCGGGGACTAGCAGGGCTGAGCAGTTCTTC.

The chain recombines TRBV2 with TRBJ2-2; the match to TRBD1 covers 9 bases. The CDR3 is 14 residues long. J was trimmed by 5 bases and V by 8 bases; bases with no gene match: 6. Per germline, CDR1 SNHLY and CDR2 FYNNEI. CDR3 nucleotide sequence: TGTGCCAGCCTTGGGACAGGGCGAACCGGGGAGCTGTTTTTT. Its protein is CASLGTGRTGELFF.

The rearrangement joins TRBV29-1 to TRBJ1-4; 7 bases match TRBD1. After removal of 4 bases from V and 6 bases from J, the junction contained 5 bases not matched to a gene. This CDR3 is 13 amino acids long. The germline gives CDR1 SQVTM, CDR2 ANQGSEA. CDR3 DNA sequence: TGCAGCGTTGCCTCAGGGGGGGATGAAAAACTGTTTTTT. This translates into CSVASGGDEKLFF.

This chain joins TRBV18 and TRBJ1-1; D remains unclear. This CDR3 contains 13 residues. Germline V gene lookup returns CDR1 KGHSH and CDR2 LQKENI. The V gene lost 3 bases and the J gene lost 6 bases, with 11 bases spanning the gap. CDR3 coding DNA: TGTGCCAGCTCACCTACGGGGTCGGCTGAAGCTTTCTTT. Translated: CASSPTGSAEAFF.

The chain employs TRBV18 and TRBJ2-2, with 7 bases that match TRBD1. Germline trimming cut 3 bases from V and 1 base from J; bases unmatched to any gene: 2. There are 15 residues in the CDR3. Looked up from germline, CDR1 is KGHSH and CDR2 is LQKENI. CDR3 DNA: TGTGCCAGCTCACCTGACAGGGTGAACACCGGGGAGCTGTTTTTT. Protein product: CASSPDRVNTGELFF.

The V call is TRBV18, the J call TRBJ1-5; TRBD1 might be the D (6 bases). This CDR3 has 14 residues. Trimming pared 3 bases from V and 4 bases from J, leaving 10 bases between. Germline CDR1 reads KGHSH; CDR2 reads LQKENI. The CDR3 loop is CASSPQGRNQPQHF. The CDR3 DNA is TGTGCCAGCTCACCCCAGGGGAGGAATCAGCCCCAGCATTTT.

The V and J genes are TRBV7-2 and TRBJ2-7, with 8 bases matching TRBD1. V lost 5 bases, J lost 0 bases, and 3 bases stayed unmatched. CDR1 is SGHTA and CDR2 is FQGNSA in the germline V gene. CDR3 size: 14 residues. The CDR3 reads CASSITGGSYEQYF. For the CDR3, the DNA is TGTGCCAGCAGCATTACAGGGGGCTCCTACGAGCAGTACTTC.

This rearrangement joins TRBV29-1 to TRBJ1-1; TRBD1 matches 8 bases. Germline V CDR1 and CDR2: SQVTM, ANQGSEA. Trimming took 7 bases from V and 1 from J; bases not matched to a gene: 11. The CDR3 runs to 15 residues. Here the CDR3 reads CSAYRTGWRNTEAFF. CDR3 nucleotide sequence: TGCAGCGCCTACCGGACAGGGTGGAGGAACACTGAAGCTTTCTTT.

The CDR3 spells CTIGQFMNTEAFF. CDR3 bases: TGCACCATTGGACAGTTCATGAACACTGAAGCTTTCTTT. The chain has TRBV29-1 and TRBJ1-1, with a tentative D call TRBD1 (6 bases). The CDR3 is 13 residues long. The V gene's germline CDR1 is SQVTM and CDR2 ANQGSEA.

This clone occurred once. The chain is built from TRBV4-3 and TRBJ2-1, with D perhaps matching TRBD1 or TRBD2 (5 bases each). The CDR3 length is 14 residues. Trimming stripped 3 bases from V and 8 bases from J, with 14 bases between. Germline V lookup: CDR1 LGHNA, CDR2 YSLEER. CDR3: CASSQGRGRYEQFF. DNA of the CDR3: TGCGCCAGCAGCCAGGGGCGAGGGCGATATGAGCAGTTCTTC.

The J gene is TRBJ2-3, the V gene TRBV7-8, with TRBD2 matching over 7 bases. Germline V CDR1 and CDR2: SGHVS, FQNEAQ. The CDR3 consists of 16 residues. V dropped 0 bases and J dropped 1; count of bases not matched to a gene: 4. The CDR3 bases are TGTGCCAGCAGCTTAGCCGGGGCGGGAGGCACAGATACGCAGTATTTT. Protein: CASSLAGAGGTDTQYF.

V and J are TRBV5-6 and TRBJ1-6, with D perhaps matching TRBD1 (6 bases). The CDR3 contains 17 residues. The V gene's germline CDR1 is SGHDT and CDR2 YYEEEE. V was cut by 0 bases and J by 0 bases, with 10 bases left in between. CDR3 DNA sequence: TGTGCCAGCAGCTTGGCAGGGGTGCGCTCCTATAATTCACCCCTCCACTTT. Translating it yields CASSLAGVRSYNSPLHF.

This chain connects TRBV7-2 to TRBJ1-1; a weak D match, TRBD1 (6 bases). The CDR3 runs to 15 residues. Germline assignment: CDR1 SGHTA and CDR2 FQGNSA. The germline V and J ends were trimmed by 2 bases and 3 bases, with 13 bases remaining between them. In DNA form, the CDR3 reads TGTGCCAGCAGCTTAATTAGGGGGGCGGACACTGAAGCTTTCTTT. Its translation: CASSLIRGADTEAFF.

This clone was picked up one time. The chain joins TRBV6-4 to TRBJ1-1, with D hard to call. There are 13 residues in the CDR3. V was shortened by 2 bases and J by 6 bases, with 10 bases between the two germline ends. Germline V gives CDR1 MRHNA, CDR2 SNTAGT. CDR3 in amino acids: CASSDLPGAEAFF. The DNA of the CDR3 is TGTGCCAGCAGTGACCTTCCGGGCGCTGAAGCTTTCTTT.

The chain couples TRBV21-1 to TRBJ2-2. TRBV21-1 is reported as a pseudogene. This CDR3 contains 19 residues. CDR3 region: CASSKVRVWGKKNTGELFF. The CDR3 region has the DNA TGTGCCAGCAGCAAAGTCAGGGTTTGGGGGAAGAAGAACACCGGGGAGCTGTTTTTT.

This clone was seen just once. This sequence joins TRBV19 and TRBJ2-1, with 11 bases fitting TRBD1. V shed 5 bases, J shed 9 bases, and the junction held 9 bases outside the gene matches. This CDR3 has 15 residues. The germline V gene has CDR1 LNHDA and CDR2 SQIVND (reference sequence). The CDR3 region is CASSEPGQGVVEQFF. CDR3 DNA: TGTGCCAGTAGTGAGCCGGGACAGGGGGTGGTTGAGCAGTTCTTC.

This rearrangement joins TRBV4-1 to TRBJ2-2; 9 nucleotides match TRBD2. V dropped 2 bases and J dropped 4; count of bases not matched to a gene: 8. Germline V lookup: CDR1 MGHRA, CDR2 YSYEKL. CDR3 length: 17 residues. The CDR3 reads CASSQITGLATTGELFF. CDR3 in DNA: TGCGCCAGCAGCCAAATCACGGGACTAGCTACCACCGGGGAGCTGTTTTTT.

This clone turned up a few times. This chain uses TRBV15 with TRBJ1-6; no clear D gene. Germline V lookup: CDR1 LNHNV, CDR2 YYDKDF (reference sequence). The CDR3 extends over 15 amino acids. The germline V and J ends were trimmed by 5 bases and 5 bases, with 13 bases remaining between them. The CDR3 nucleotides read TGTGCCACCAGCTGGGGTGTGGGCAATAATTCACCCCTCCACTTT. This encodes CATSWGVGNNSPLHF.

This CDR3 is CASSDRGHQNEKLFF. DNA of the CDR3: TGTGCCAGCAGTGATCGGGGGCACCAGAATGAAAAACTGTTTTTT. This chain links TRBV6-1 with TRBJ1-4; D is possibly TRBD1 (6 bases). Germline values: CDR1 MNHNS, CDR2 SASEGT. The CDR3 is 15 amino acids. The V end lost 3 bases, the J end lost 5 bases, and 13 bases lay between the germline ends.

V usage is TRBV3-1 (or the pseudogene TRBV3-2) and J usage is TRBJ1-2; D not resolved. V was shortened by 3 bases and J by 6 bases, with 11 bases between the two germline ends. There are 13 residues in the CDR3. CDR1 LGHDT and CDR2 YNNKEL come from the germline V gene (reference sequence). The CDR3 is CASSQGVRNGYTF. In DNA form, the CDR3 reads TGTGCCAGCAGCCAGGGAGTAAGAAATGGCTACACCTTC.

This chain's CDR3 is CASSPQGGGLETQYF. CDR3 nucleotides: TGTGCCAGCAGCCCACAAGGGGGGGGCTTAGAGACCCAGTACTTC. V gene TRBV7-8 combines with J gene TRBJ2-5, with a tentative D call TRBD2 (7 bases). The CDR3 loop spans 15 amino acids. The ends were cut back, 5 bases at V and 4 bases at J, with 17 bases in the middle. The germline CDR1 and CDR2 sequences are SGHVS and FQNEAQ.

As to this clone: A read error may produce the germline difference seen at one junction end. This chain's CDR3 is CASRLSPDSLWSSYNSPLHF. The CDR3 DNA reads as TGTGCCAGCAGATTATCCCCGGACAGCTTATGGAGCTCCTATAATTCACCCCTCCACTTT. The V and J genes are TRBV27 and TRBJ1-6, with D perhaps matching TRBD1 (6 bases). CDR1 is MNHEY and CDR2 is SMNVEV in the germline V gene (reference sequence). CDR3 size: 20 residues.

A single count supports this clone. V gene TRBV29-1 combines with J gene TRBJ2-1; D remains unclear. The germline CDR1 and CDR2 sequences are SQVTM and ANQGSEA. The length of the CDR3 is 11 residues. The V end lost 5 bases, the J end lost 6 bases, and 8 bases lay between the germline ends. CDR3 residues: CSVTIFNEQFF. CDR3 nucleotides: TGCAGCGTTACTATTTTCAATGAGCAGTTCTTC.

The J gene is TRBJ2-3, the V gene TRBV19; possibly TRBD1 or TRBD2 for D (6 bases each). The CDR3 contains 17 residues. CDR1 is LNHDA, CDR2 SQIVND, per germline (reference sequence). The V gene lost 4 bases and the J gene lost 6 bases, with 23 bases spanning the gap. The CDR3 DNA is TGTGCCAGTAGTACCTCCGATTGGGGGGCGCGTAGTGATACGCAGTATTTT. This gives the protein CASSTSDWGARSDTQYF.

This clone came up a few times. This chain links TRBV28 with TRBJ1-1; D is undetermined. Trimming removed 2 bases at V and 10 bases at J, with 11 bases between. Per germline, CDR1 MDHEN and CDR2 SYDVKM. The CDR3 is 12 residues long. This CDR3 is CASSLNRPPAFF. The CDR3 DNA reads as TGTGCCAGCAGTTTAAACCGACCCCCAGCTTTCTTT. Drawing the rest from reference TRBV28 and TRBJ1-1, the complete variable domain is DVKVTQSSRYLVKRTGEKVFLECVQDMDHENMFWYRQDPGLGLRLIYFSYDVKMKEKGDIPEGYSVSREKKERFSLILESASTNQTSMYLCASSLNRPPAFFGQGTRLTVV.

This chain uses TRBV6-1 with TRBJ1-5; D gene uncertain. V shed 1 base and J shed 10 bases, with 17 bases lying between them. The CDR3 consists of 15 residues. Per germline, CDR1 MNHNS and CDR2 SASEGT. DNA for the CDR3: TGTGCCAGCAGTGAAGGAACCGCCGGGTCTGAACCCCAGCATTTT. Its protein is CASSEGTAGSEPQHF.

This chain joins TRBV2 and TRBJ1-2; D perhaps matches TRBD1 (6 bases). The CDR3 is made up of 14 amino acids. Germline V CDR1 and CDR2: SNHLY, FYNNEI. V lost 6 bases, J lost 8 bases, and 19 bases lay in between. CDR3: CASRPLPGGFGYTF. The CDR3 DNA reads as TGTGCCAGCAGGCCCCTCCCGGGGGGCTTCGGCTACACCTTC.